This TCR beta chain was profiled in a study of blood T cell repertoires in COVID-19 (dated by TCRdb to the early 2020s). In terms of the full investigation: The collaborator samples originated in the United States, Italy and Spain and spanned the acute and convalescent phases of COVID-19. Where available, HLA class I and class II types were obtained from metadata supplied by the sample provider rather than from assay-based typing. The dataset comprised deeply sampled blood TCRbeta repertoires from subjects exposed to, actively infected with, or recovered from COVID-19. The repertoires were released in a freely available public database meant as a resource for research on the immune response to SARS-CoV-2. The material from the prospective study consisted of cDNA or gDNA derived from T cells, B-cell-depleted T cells, or PBMCs. The sample metadata nearly always contained a de-identified subject ID, COVID-19 status, age in years and sex. The samples were drawn from the first 160 participants of the ongoing ImmuneRACE study and from 1,254 subjects provided by 6 global collaborators. Overall study results and their limits: The amount of clinical and demographic metadata varied by source and participant and was provided uncurated.

For CDR1 and CDR2, the germline V gene lists SGDLS and YYNGEE. Compared with germline, V lacks 4 bases and J lacks 6 bases; bases without a gene match: 9. There are 15 amino acids in the CDR3, from cysteine to phenylalanine inclusive. Here the CDR3 DNA is all that survives: 45 bases in frame from base 1. As to this clone: Its antigen is still unknown. There are no base qualities to consult, and no much larger clone falls within one base.

The immunoSEQ Assay, a bias-controlled multiplex PCR, was used to amplify TCRbeta CDR3 regions from genomic DNA. The source study handled its data this way. The number of nucleated cells in each sample was estimated from the amplification of reference gene primers within the assay. To quantify the absolute abundance of each unique TCRbeta CDR3 rearrangement, sequence reads were collapsed and filtered. For each sample, productive Simpson clonality was calculated as the square root of Simpson's diversity index over productive rearrangements. TCRdb limited this immuneACCESS table to in-frame rearrangements with V and J called. A share of clones is missing; checked studies link under half to unresolved V genes, and the rest is unexplained. That table gives V, J and clone size, and the DNA gave D and trimming. This sample gives tens of thousands of clones in total; 87% of them show up just once. The biggest ten clones account for more than 6% of the sample.

In Seattle, one collaborating source enrolled patients while the infection was active and tracked those patients longitudinally over the course of disease. Whole blood was collected in K2EDTA tubes by collaborating institutions according to the institutions' own protocols. For TCRbeta analysis, collaborator samples were shipped as frozen whole blood, as isolated PBMCs, or as DNA extracted from either sample type. This receptor was obtained from a woman aged 55-69 years with COVID-19, enrolled during active disease. Recombination linked TRBV9 to TRBJ2-1; 8 bases in the junction line up with TRBD2. Material for sequencing was peripheral blood. The nucleotide sequence is TGTGCCAGCAGCAGACTGACTAGCGTCTCCAATGAGCAGTTCTTC. The encoded protein is CASSRLTSVSNEQFF. The CDR3 plus the reference TRBV9 and TRBJ2-1 genes for the other parts give the full variable domain: DSGVTQTPKHLITATGQRVTLRCSPRSGDLSVYWYQQSLDQGLQFLIQYYNGEERAKGNILERFSAQQFPDLHSELNLSSLELGDSALYFCASSRLTSVSNEQFFGPGTRLTVL.